The entry that follows covers one TCR beta chain sequence. This clonotype was picked up a small number of times. The antigen it recognizes is unknown. No base quality information exists; no much larger clone differs at one position. To prepare the library, 5' RACE was applied. This sample was sequenced with an Illumina HiSeq 2000. Template switching added a universal primer binding site, and the final cDNA carried a unique molecular identifier that allowed TCR cDNA molecules to be counted accurately. Specific primers in the conserved constant-segment region were used to synthesize first-strand cDNA for the TCR alpha and beta chains. To control for contamination, every cDNA library carried two barcodes: a SMART-Mk sample barcode plus Illumina barcodes. TruSeq adapter sequences along with Illumina sample barcodes were introduced in two successive PCR steps. The Illumina HiSeq platform was used with custom primers to sequence TCR alpha and beta cDNA libraries. The original pipeline was this. Unique molecular identifiers were extracted from raw reads with MiGEC, and CDR3 positions were determined with MiXCR. For each individual, recombination models were inferred using an EM algorithm with the repgenHMM and IGoR tools. Shared clonotype analysis was performed with the tcR package in R, normalizing sharing by the product of cloneset sizes. Out-of-frame nonproductive sequences were analyzed to study raw recombination free of thymic and clonal selection effects. Starting from the raw public reads, TCRdb applied fastp trimming at Q25, assembled clones with MiXCR and retained in-frame beta chains. Under each unique CDR3 protein, matching rows form one entry showing the most common genes and DNA. The V and J calls and clone size are TCRdb's, not the authors'. Present in this sample are approximately 190,000 distinct CDR3 sequences, roughly 15% of which were seen just once. 40% of the sample is held by the ten biggest clonotypes.

The CDR3 sequence holds 14 residues, the cysteine and phenylalanine included. Here the CDR3 DNA is all that survives: 42 bases in frame from base 1. Cut back by 5 bases and 3 bases, the V and J ends lie 13 bases apart. CDR1 and CDR2 were assigned from the germline V gene (reference sequence) as LNHNV and YYDKDF. Only healthy Caucasian donors were included. The twin cohort comprised three pairs of female monozygotic twins, all aged roughly 18 to 29 years. CD4+ and CD8+ T cell populations were isolated with positive isolation kits from Invitrogen. The record originates from a study of identical twins (dated by TCRdb to the mid-2010s). With regard to the full study: To test whether fetal clonotypes persist, this study deep-sequenced TCR alpha and beta repertoires from monozygotic twins, from unrelated adults of various ages, and from cord blood. To rule out contamination, replicate twin experiments were performed at different times with different library preparation protocols.

The paper's findings and limits, for the study overall: Out-of-frame TCR alpha sequences shared between twins showed an excess of low generation-probability sequences compared with coincidental sharing between unrelated individuals. Invariant T cells such as MAIT and iNKT could partly confound zero-insertion analyses, although diverse VJ usage argued against such confounding for most clonotypes. Because the same donors could not be followed over many years, conclusions were based on cross-sectional statistical analysis. In monozygotic twins, recombination models systematically underestimated out-of-frame TCR alpha sharing, but the models matched the sharing seen between unrelated individuals. A weaker excess of twin sharing was found in beta out-of-frame sequences because the signal-to-noise ratio was lowered by fewer shared sequences. Fewer insertions were carried by abundant cord blood beta clonotypes; a weaker similar trend was observed in young adult naive repertoires, while no such trend was observed in memory repertoires.

These data were likewise used in another study, on T cells expressing NK-cell markers. As the second publication notes: Roughly 8 donors provided sorted CD3+CD56+NKG2C+, CD3+CD56+NKG2C- and CD3+CD56-NKG2C+ T-cell subsets, whose TCR beta-chain repertoires were profiled. Of the eight sequenced donors, seven were found to be HCMV-seropositive and one was found to be HCMV-seronegative. In several experiments an anti-gammadeltaTCR antibody was added to restrict sorting to alphabetaTCR-expressing T cells. For over five donors, the dominant CD3+CD56+NKG2C+ clonotypes were among the top 10 CD8+ clonotypes and accounted for about 1.0-7.5% of CD8+ T cells. Those dominant clonotypes were again the most abundant among CD3+CD56-NKG2C+ cells in a handful of donors, at 28.3-60.1%. Whether the expanded NKG2C-expressing T cell clones were specific for HCMV antigens was left unclear. The study sequenced eight donors, all healthy volunteers chosen at random: three men and five women. To determine HCMV serostatus, a commercial ELISA kit was used to detect HCMV-specific IgG in serum. MIGEC handled demultiplexing of the reads and grouping by UMI, while MiTCR was used to assemble and quantify clonotypes. Only TCR cDNA sequences supported by at least two reads were kept to exclude erroneous sequences. The tcR package was used for downstream repertoire analysis, and clonotypes were matched across fractions by CDR3 nucleotide sequence plus V segment. VDJmatch was used to annotate antigen specificity against VDJdb, with one amino acid substitution allowed in CDR3.

Sequences were obtained from CD8+ T cells sorted from blood. Rearrangement joined TRBV15 to TRBJ1-1, with no reliable assignment of the D segment. This clonotype was obtained from a woman younger than 35 in good health. The CDR3 sequence is CATSVAGLHTEAFF. In nucleotide form, the sequence is TGTGCCACCAGCGTAGCGGGCCTCCACACTGAAGCTTTCTTT.